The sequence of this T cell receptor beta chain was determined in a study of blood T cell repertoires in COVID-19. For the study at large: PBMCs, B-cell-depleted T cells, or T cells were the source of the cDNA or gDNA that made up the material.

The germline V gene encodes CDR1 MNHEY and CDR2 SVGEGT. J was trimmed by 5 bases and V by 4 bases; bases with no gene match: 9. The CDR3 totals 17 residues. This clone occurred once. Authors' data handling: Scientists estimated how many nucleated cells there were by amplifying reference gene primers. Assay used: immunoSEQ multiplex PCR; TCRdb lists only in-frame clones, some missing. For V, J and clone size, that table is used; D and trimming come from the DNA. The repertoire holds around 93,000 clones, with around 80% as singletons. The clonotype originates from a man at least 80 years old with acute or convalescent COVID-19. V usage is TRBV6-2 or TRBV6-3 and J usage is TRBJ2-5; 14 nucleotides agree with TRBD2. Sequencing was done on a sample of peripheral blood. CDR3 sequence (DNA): TGTGCCAGCAGTTCCGGGACTAGCGGGAGTAGAGGGGAGACCCAGTACTTC. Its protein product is CASSSGTSGSRGETQYF.